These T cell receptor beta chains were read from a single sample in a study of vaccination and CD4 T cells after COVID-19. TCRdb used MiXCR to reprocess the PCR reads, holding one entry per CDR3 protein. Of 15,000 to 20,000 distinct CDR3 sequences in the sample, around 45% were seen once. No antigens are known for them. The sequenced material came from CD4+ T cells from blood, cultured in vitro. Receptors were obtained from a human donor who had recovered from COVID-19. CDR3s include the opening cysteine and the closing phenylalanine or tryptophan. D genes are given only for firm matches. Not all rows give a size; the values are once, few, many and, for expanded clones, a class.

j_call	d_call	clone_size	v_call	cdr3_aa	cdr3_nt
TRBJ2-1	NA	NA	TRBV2	CASGSAGHLSNEQFF	TGTGCCAGCGGGTCCGCGGGACACCTTAGCAATGAGCAGTTCTTC
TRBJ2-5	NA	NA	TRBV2	CASSPTRGGMETQYF	TGTGCCAGCAGTCCTACTAGAGGTGGTATGGAGACCCAGTACTTC
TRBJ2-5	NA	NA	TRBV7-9	CASSPPTETQYF	TGTGCCAGCAGCCCCCCCACGGAGACCCAGTACTTC
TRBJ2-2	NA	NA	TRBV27	CASSLYGELFF	TGTGCCAGCAGTTTATACGGGGAGCTGTTTTTT
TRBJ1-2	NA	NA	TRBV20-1	CNGGEANYGYTF	TGCAATGGCGGGGAAGCTAACTATGGCTACACCTTC
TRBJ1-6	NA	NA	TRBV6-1	CASRESAGTVNSPLHF	TGTGCCAGCAGGGAATCCGCCGGGACGGTGAATTCACCCCTCCACTTT
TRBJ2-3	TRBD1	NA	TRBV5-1	CASSSDRGRTDTQYF	TGCGCCAGCAGCTCGGACAGGGGAAGGACAGATACGCAGTATTTT
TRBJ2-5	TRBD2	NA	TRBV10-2	CASSGGGETQYF	TGCGCCAGCAGTGGGGGGGGAGAGACCCAGTACTTC
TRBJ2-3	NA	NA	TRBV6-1	CASSAPRGLGTDTQYF	TGTGCCAGCAGTGCCCCTCGAGGGTTAGGCACAGATACGCAGTATTTT
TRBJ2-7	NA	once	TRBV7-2	CASSLNGEQYF	TGTGCCAGCAGCTTAAATGGCGAGCAGTACTTC
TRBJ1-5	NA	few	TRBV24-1	CATSDPTAPNQPQHF	TGTGCCACCAGTGACCCGACAGCACCAAATCAGCCCCAGCATTTT